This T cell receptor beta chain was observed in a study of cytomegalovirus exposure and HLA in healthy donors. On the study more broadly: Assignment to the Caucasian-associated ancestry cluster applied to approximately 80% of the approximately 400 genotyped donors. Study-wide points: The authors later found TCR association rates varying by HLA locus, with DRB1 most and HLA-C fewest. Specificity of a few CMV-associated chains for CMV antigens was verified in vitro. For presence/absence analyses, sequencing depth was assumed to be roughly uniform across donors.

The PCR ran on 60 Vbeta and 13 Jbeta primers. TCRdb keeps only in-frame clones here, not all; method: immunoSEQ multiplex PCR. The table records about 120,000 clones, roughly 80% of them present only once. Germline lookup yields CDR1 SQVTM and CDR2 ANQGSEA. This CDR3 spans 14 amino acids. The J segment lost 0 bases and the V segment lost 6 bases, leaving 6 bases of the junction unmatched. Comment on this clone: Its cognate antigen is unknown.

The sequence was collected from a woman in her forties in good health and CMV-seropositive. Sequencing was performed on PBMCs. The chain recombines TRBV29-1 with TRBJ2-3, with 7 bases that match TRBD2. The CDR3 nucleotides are TGCAGCGTAGTAGCGGGTGGAAGCACAGATACGCAGTATTTT. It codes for CSVVAGGSTDTQYF.